These 9 T cell receptor beta chains were all obtained from the same sample, sequenced in a study of T cell responses to AZD1222 COVID-19 vaccine. This table comes from immunoSEQ multiplex PCR, and its TCRdb copy is limited to in-frame clones, with some not included. Found here are tens of thousands of clones, around nine tenths of them singletons; the top ten hold 4.5%. The sequenced sample was peripheral blood, obtained on day 0 of MenACWY control vaccination. These TCRs come from an adult in good health.

The chain recombines TRBV11-2 with TRBJ2-7; D may be TRBD1 or TRBD2 (5 bases each). CDR1 SGHAT and CDR2 FQNNGV come from the germline V gene. The CDR3 is 16 amino acids. V gave up 1 base and J gave up 0 bases, with 13 bases separating them. CDR3 nucleotide sequence: TGTGCCAGCAGCTTAGTGGCCTCAGGGACCTCCTACGAGCAGTACTTC. Its translation: CASSLVASGTSYEQYF.

The V call is TRBV6-5, the J call TRBJ1-6, with 8 positions matching TRBD1. Germline V gene sequence: CDR1 MNHEY, CDR2 SVGAGI. V was pared by 4 bases and J by 10 bases, with 6 bases of the junction left unmatched. CDR3 length: 14 residues. The CDR3 spells CASSLSDRDSPLHF. The CDR3 nucleotides read TGTGCCAGCAGTTTATCGGACAGGGACTCACCCCTCCACTTT.

The chain uses TRBV27 and TRBJ2-7; D is ambiguous. Germline CDR1 MNHEY, CDR2 SMNVEV (reference sequence). There are 10 residues in the CDR3. V was shortened by 5 bases and J by 9 bases, with 8 bases between the two germline ends. The CDR3 DNA is TGTGCCAGCAGTCCCCTCCGGCAGTACTTC. Residues: CASSPLRQYF.

The rearrangement joins TRBV6-5 to TRBJ2-7; 11 positions match TRBD1. The CDR3 runs to 14 residues. The V and J ends lost 4 bases and 2 bases, in that order; junction bases with no gene match: 1. In germline, CDR1 is MNHEY, CDR2 SVGAGI. The CDR3 spells CASSSGQGAYEQYF. The DNA of the CDR3 is TGTGCCAGCAGTTCGGGACAGGGGGCCTACGAGCAGTACTTC.

In its sample, this clone was seen once. This chain joins TRBV14 and TRBJ2-1; the D is unclear. Trimming pared 0 bases from V and 8 bases from J, leaving 11 bases between. From germline, CDR1 is SGHDN and CDR2 FVKESK. The CDR3 is 14 residues long. The CDR3 here is CASSQEARIDEQFF. The CDR3 DNA sequence: TGTGCCAGCAGCCAAGAGGCAAGGATCGATGAGCAGTTCTTC.

V and J are TRBV6-2 or TRBV6-3 and TRBJ1-1; weak D call: TRBD1 (5 bases). The V gene lost 6 bases and the J gene lost 8 bases, with 13 bases spanning the gap. In germline, CDR1 is MNHEY, CDR2 SVGEGT. This CDR3 is 12 amino acids long. This CDR3 reads CASSNPGGEAFF. The CDR3 DNA sequence: TGTGCCAGCAGCAATCCCGGGGGAGAAGCTTTCTTT.

The CDR3 loop reads CASSSTGSNEKLFF. The DNA for the CDR3 is TGCGCCAGCAGCTCCACAGGGAGTAATGAAAAACTGTTTTTT. The V gene is TRBV5-1, the J gene TRBJ1-4; tentatively, D is TRBD1 (6 bases). The V end was cut by 3 bases, the J end by 4 bases, with 10 bases between. The germline V gene has CDR1 SGHRS and CDR2 YFSETQ. The CDR3 covers 14 residues.

The chain has TRBV5-5 and TRBJ1-5, with D possibly TRBD1 on 5 matching bases. Germline V lookup: CDR1 SGHKS, CDR2 YYEKEE (reference sequence). This CDR3 is built from 15 residues. Trimming removed 4 bases from V and 3 bases from J, with 14 bases in between. The CDR3 DNA reads as TGTGCCAGCAGCCTTAGAGAAGGGACCAATCAGCCCCAGCATTTT. Amino acids: CASSLREGTNQPQHF.

The chain has TRBV25-1 and TRBJ2-1; no clear D gene. Trimming took 2 bases from V and 0 from J, leaving 17 bases between them. This CDR3 is 18 amino acids long. Looked up from germline, CDR1 is MGHDK and CDR2 is SYGVNS. CDR3 sequence reads: CASSEDFGEIGSYNEQFF. The CDR3 DNA reads TGTGCCAGCAGTGAAGATTTTGGGGAAATCGGCTCCTACAATGAGCAGTTCTTC.